These 22 T cell receptor beta chains were sequenced from one sample in a study of control samples from healthy donors and cancer patients. Clones were read by immunoSEQ multiplex PCR, and TCRdb kept only the in-frame ones, dropping some. The sample lists a few thousand clones, 70% to 90% occurring once. Sequencing input: formalin-fixed, paraffin-embedded tissue. Every receptor here comes from a female donor with lung cancer.

The chain uses TRBV24-1 and TRBJ2-1; D ambiguous. CDR3 size: 13 residues. V lost 3 bases and J 5 bases, leaving 7 bases between the germline ends. Germline V gives CDR1 KGHDR, CDR2 SFDVKD. The chain's CDR3 is CATSDPLNNEQFF. DNA for the CDR3: TGTGCCACCAGTGATCCCTTAAACAATGAGCAGTTCTTC.

The V and J genes are TRBV6-2 or TRBV6-3 and TRBJ1-5; the D gene is possibly TRBD1 (5 bases). Germline CDR1 is MNHEY and CDR2 is SVGEGT. The CDR3 covers 14 residues. Trimming shortened V by 5 bases and J by 4 bases, and 12 bases separated the two germline ends. CDR3 loop: CASSPGGDNQPQHF. CDR3 DNA sequence: TGTGCCAGCAGTCCCGGGGGGGATAATCAGCCCCAGCATTTT.

The chain employs TRBV24-1 and TRBJ2-1; 8 bases agree with TRBD2. The CDR3 extends over 15 amino acids. CDR1 is KGHDR and CDR2 is SFDVKD in the germline V gene. The trim removed 5 bases at V and 4 bases at J, leaving 6 bases unmatched. CDR3 in DNA: TGTGCCACCAGTGTGGTAGCGGGATCATACAATGAGCAGTTCTTC. Translation: CATSVVAGSYNEQFF.

This sequence joins TRBV7-2 and TRBJ1-4, with D hard to call. The CDR3 has 15 residues. CDR1 and CDR2 (germline): SGHTA, FQGNSA. Trimming left V 0 bases short and J 8 bases short, with 13 bases between. CDR3 in DNA: TGTGCCAGCAGCTTAGCGCAGAGGGAGGGAGAAAAACTGTTTTTT. This gives the protein CASSLAQREGEKLFF.

The V call is TRBV5-1, the J call TRBJ1-1, with TRBD1 identical over 10 bases. Germline CDR1 reads SGHRS; CDR2 reads YFSETQ. The CDR3 runs to 15 residues. After removal of 4 bases from V and 3 bases from J, the junction contained 6 bases not matched to a gene. As DNA, the CDR3 is TGCGCCAGCAGCCCGGGACAGGGGTATGACACTGAAGCTTTCTTT. Its protein product is CASSPGQGYDTEAFF.

The rearrangement joins TRBV19 to TRBJ1-2; a weak D match, TRBD1 (6 bases). V was shortened by 5 bases and J by 8 bases, with 18 bases between the two germline ends. The CDR3 runs 14 residues. The germline V gene has CDR1 LNHDA and CDR2 SQIVND (reference sequence). CDR3 amino acids: CASSQGGGMGGYTF. The CDR3 region has the DNA TGTGCCAGTAGTCAAGGAGGGGGGATGGGCGGCTACACCTTC.

This chain uses TRBV11-2 with TRBJ2-1; 9 bases map to TRBD2. The CDR3 spans 17 residues. Unmatched junction bases numbered 12, after V lost 0 bases and J lost 9 bases. The germline CDR1 and CDR2 sequences are SGHAT and FQNNGV. The CDR3 sequence is CASSLETSGRPLSEQFF. The CDR3 DNA reads as TGTGCCAGCAGCTTAGAAACTAGCGGGCGGCCCCTTAGTGAGCAGTTCTTC.

The chain links TRBV10-2 to TRBJ1-4; possible D gene TRBD1, 6 bases. The CDR3 is 14 residues long. Deletions cut 2 bases from V and 7 bases from J, with 11 bases between. Germline V gene lookup returns CDR1 WSHSY and CDR2 SAAADI. The CDR3 here is CASSEVQGGEKLFF. The CDR3 nucleotides read TGCGCCAGCAGTGAGGTACAGGGAGGTGAAAAACTGTTTTTT.

The chain joins TRBV12-3 or TRBV12-4 to TRBJ2-1, with D perhaps matching TRBD2 (5 bases). The CDR3 runs 13 residues. Trimming removed 6 bases from V and 3 bases from J, with 9 bases in between. The CDR3 spells CASRFRGYNEQFF. CDR3 DNA: TGTGCCAGCAGGTTCCGGGGCTACAATGAGCAGTTCTTC.

The chain employs TRBV7-3 and TRBJ2-3, with 12 nucleotides matching TRBD2. This CDR3 spans 17 amino acids. The trim removed 2 bases at V and 3 bases at J, leaving 6 bases unmatched. Germline CDR1 reads SGHTA; CDR2 reads FQGTGA. The CDR3 region has the DNA TGTGCCAGCAGCTTATATCCTAGCGGGAGGGGTACAGATACGCAGTATTTT. It translates to CASSLYPSGRGTDTQYF.

The CDR3 DNA follows: TGTGCCAGCAGCTTGTTGGGGTTGGGAACTGAAGCTTTCTTT. It codes for CASSLLGLGTEAFF. The chain joins TRBV5-5 to TRBJ1-1; D is unclear. V was shortened by 1 base and J by 5 bases, with 12 bases between the two germline ends. The CDR3 has 14 residues. The germline gives CDR1 SGHKS, CDR2 YYEKEE (reference sequence).

Concerning this clone: One end of the junction is discordant with germline, which a read error may explain. The rearrangement uses TRBV28 and TRBJ1-2, with D perhaps TRBD1 (6 bases). This CDR3 is 11 amino acids long. CDR1 and CDR2 from the germline V gene are MDHEN and SYDVKM. The CDR3 is CTSKTGRGYTF. The CDR3 nucleotides read TGTACCAGCAAAACAGGGCGTGGCTACACCTTC.

The chain uses TRBV28 and TRBJ1-5, with D possibly matching TRBD1 (5 bases). The CDR3 spans 14 residues. The germline gives CDR1 MDHEN, CDR2 SYDVKM. Trimming pared 6 bases from V and 7 bases from J, leaving 16 bases between. Here the CDR3 DNA reads TGTGCCAGCAGCCCAGCAGGGCCTAGGCAGCCCCAGCATTTT. It translates to CASSPAGPRQPQHF.

J is TRBJ2-7 and V is TRBV24-1; 7 bases align to TRBD2. Germline-derived CDR1 and CDR2 are KGHDR and SFDVKD. With V trimmed by 5 bases and J by 4 bases, 4 bases remained unmatched. The CDR3 covers 13 residues. The CDR3 sequence is CATSVGGSYEQYF. CDR3 in DNA: TGTGCCACCAGTGTGGGCGGGAGTTACGAGCAGTACTTC.

The chain recombines TRBV10-3 with TRBJ1-1; D gene unclear. V gave up 4 bases and J gave up 7 bases, with 7 bases separating them. CDR3 size: 11 residues. The germline CDR1 and CDR2 sequences are ENHRY and SYGVKD. The DNA for the CDR3 is TGTGCCATCAGTGGCGAGATTGAAGCTTTCTTT. Translating gives CAISGEIEAFF.

The V call is TRBV3-1 (or the pseudogene TRBV3-2), the J call TRBJ2-4; D is possibly TRBD2 (6 bases). Germline values: CDR1 LGHDT, CDR2 YNNKEL (reference sequence). Between the trimmed V and J ends, which lost 0 bases and 8 bases, there was a span of 11 bases. CDR3 length equals 14 residues. Written as DNA, the CDR3 is TGTGCCAGCAGCCAAGATGGGACTGGCGACATTCAGTACTTC. Protein: CASSQDGTGDIQYF.

V usage is TRBV7-3 and J usage is TRBJ2-5, with 8 bases aligning to TRBD1. Trimming at V came to 4 bases and at J to 1 base, leaving 17 bases not matched to a gene. The length of the CDR3 is 19 residues. Germline V lookup: CDR1 SGHTA, CDR2 FQGTGA. The CDR3 DNA follows: TGTGCCAGCAGCTCGATACCGAACCGAGACAGGGGTCTCCAAGAGACCCAGTACTTC. Protein: CASSSIPNRDRGLQETQYF.

V gene TRBV5-1 combines with J gene TRBJ2-3; 14 nucleotides match TRBD2. The CDR3 spans 15 residues. Per germline, CDR1 SGHRS and CDR2 YFSETQ. Germline trimming cut 4 bases from V and 5 bases from J; bases unmatched to any gene: 3. CDR3 in DNA: TGCGCCAGCAGCCCGACTAGCGGGAGGGGAGATACGCAGTATTTT. Translated: CASSPTSGRGDTQYF.

The chain combines TRBV4-2 with TRBJ2-3; D may match TRBD1 or TRBD2 (5 bases each). The CDR3 extends over 14 amino acids. Germline CDR1 LGHNA, CDR2 YNFKEQ. Trimming removed 4 bases from V and 5 bases from J, with 13 bases in between. The CDR3 region is CASSLQGERDTQYF. The DNA of the CDR3 is TGTGCCAGCAGCCTCCAGGGAGAACGAGATACGCAGTATTTT.

Here the CDR3 DNA reads TGTGCCAGCAGCTTACGGCAGGACCAGCCCCAGCATTTT. Translation gives CASSLRQDQPQHF. The rearrangement uses TRBV7-9 and TRBJ1-5; D is uncertain. The ends were cut back, 2 bases at V and 7 bases at J, with 9 bases in the middle. The germline V gene encodes CDR1 SEHNR and CDR2 FQNEAQ (reference sequence). There are 13 residues in the CDR3. Variable domain in full (rest from reference TRBV7-9 and TRBJ1-5): DTGVSQNPRHKITKRGQNVTFRCDPISEHNRLYWYRQTLGQGPEFLTYFQNEAQLEKSRLLSDRFSAERPKGSFSTLEIQRTEQGDSAMYLCASSLRQDQPQHFGDGTRLSIL.

V and J are TRBV7-8 and TRBJ1-1, with 8 nucleotides matching TRBD1. The CDR3 is 15 residues long. The ends lost 1 base at V and 4 bases at J; junction bases unmatched: 5. Germline V gene data show CDR1 as SGHVS and CDR2 as FQNEAQ. The DNA for the CDR3 is TGTGCCAGCAGCTTAGACCCGACAGGGGTCACTGAAGCTTTCTTT. This translates into CASSLDPTGVTEAFF.

This sequence joins TRBV2 and TRBJ2-3; TRBD2 agrees at 8 bases. The ends lost 7 bases at V and 5 bases at J; junction bases unmatched: 11. The CDR3 totals 15 residues. Germline loops: CDR1 SNHLY, CDR2 FYNNEI. The CDR3 reads CASNLLAGGRDTQYF. CDR3 coding DNA: TGTGCCAGCAACCTCCTAGCGGGTGGGAGAGATACGCAGTATTTT.